The clone carrying this T cell receptor beta chain was counted once. Its antigen is undetermined. One end of the junction does not line up with germline, which may come from a read error. This sample is part of a study of blood T cells in healthy people across ages. Broader study findings: It was the long-lived donors that had more naive CD4+ cells and higher diversity than aged donors. Diversity of TCR beta per million T cells declined in a roughly linear way with age. Diversity estimated from one million T cells was considered an underestimate.

Every donor contributed ten milliliters of peripheral blood by blood draw. Next came a second PCR, run for roughly 6 to 11 cycles, which used a sample-barcoded 5' primer along with a J-beta primer mix. TCRdb passed the 5' RACE reads through MiXCR, listing each CDR3 protein once. The sample yields about 1.6 million distinct CDR3 sequences, 30% to 35% seen once. The germline gives CDR1 MNHNY, CDR2 SVGAGI (reference sequence). CDR3 length equals 16 residues. The chain recombines TRBV6-6 with TRBJ1-5; 7 bases map to TRBD1. This clonotype was obtained from a woman aged 25 to 45 in good health. Material: blood. The CDR3 DNA sequence: TGTGCCAGCAGCCCTCAGGGGGACTATAGCAATCGGCCCCAGCATTTT. It yields the protein CASSPQGDYSNRPQHF.